A single sample gave rise to the 25 T cell receptor beta chains below, sequenced in a study of T cells in Graves' hyperthyroidism and ophthalmopathy. Amplification of TCR beta CDR3 regions was performed using RNA transcripts as template. The study used the HTBI primer set for a first-round RT-PCR of the TCR CDR3. TCRdb recomputed calls from the multiplex PCR reads with MiXCR, one row per CDR3 protein. The sample includes under 350,000 distinct CDR3 sequences, about 20% of them seen just once. The sequencing input was blood. The receptors here all came from a woman aged 50 to 65 with Graves' hyperthyroidism.

The V call is TRBV27, the J call TRBJ2-3, with 9 nucleotides matching TRBD2. The CDR3 sequence is 15 residues long. V was clipped by 4 bases and J by 5 bases; unmatched bases: 7. In germline, CDR1 is MNHEY, CDR2 SMNVEV (reference sequence). The CDR3, as DNA: TGTGCCAGCAGTTCCTTAGCGGGAGTGGGAGATACGCAGTATTTT. Translating it yields CASSSLAGVGDTQYF.

The chain links TRBV4-1 to TRBJ1-1; the D gene is possibly TRBD1 (5 bases). Trimming shortened V by 2 bases and J by 4 bases, and 11 bases separated the two germline ends. Germline V gives CDR1 MGHRA, CDR2 YSYEKL. There are 14 residues in the CDR3. DNA of the CDR3: TGCGCCAGCAGCCAATGGGGCCCCAGCACTGAAGCTTTCTTT. This sequence encodes CASSQWGPSTEAFF.

Concerning this clonotype itself: A much larger clone sits a single nucleotide away, making a read error possible. This chain joins TRBV7-2 and TRBJ1-1; no definite D call. Between the trimmed V and J ends, which lost 6 bases and 0 bases, there was a span of 17 bases. Germline values: CDR1 SGHTA, CDR2 FQGNSA. This CDR3 comprises 16 residues. The CDR3 loop reads CASRRTAASMNTEAFF. Here the CDR3 DNA reads TGTGCCAGCAGAAGAACGGCAGCTAGCATGAACACTGAAGCTTTCTTT. Together with reference TRBV7-2 and TRBJ1-1, the CDR3 gives the full variable domain: GAGVSQSPSNKVTEKGKDVELRCDPISGHTALYWYRQSLGQGLEFLIYFQGNSAPDKSGLPSDRFSAERTGGSVSTLTIQRTQQEDSAVYLCASRRTAASMNTEAFFGQGTRLTVV.

V and J are TRBV3-1 and TRBJ2-7; perhaps TRBD1 as D (6 bases). The V and J ends lost 1 base and 2 bases respectively, with 12 bases between them. CDR1 is LGHDT, CDR2 YNNKEL, per germline (reference sequence). This CDR3 contains 15 residues. The CDR3 nucleotides are TGTGCCAGCAGCCAAGGTCCGGACAGACCCTACGAGCAGTACTTC. Amino acids: CASSQGPDRPYEQYF.

The table lists this clonotype with many counts. V is TRBV6-1 and J is TRBJ1-1; no reliable D call. V shed 6 bases and J shed 3 bases, with 14 bases lying between them. The germline CDR1 and CDR2 sequences are MNHNS and SASEGT. The CDR3 totals 14 residues. CDR3 sequence: CASRYAVGYTEAFF. DNA for the CDR3: TGTGCCAGCAGGTACGCCGTCGGGTACACTGAAGCTTTCTTT.

The chain combines TRBV11-2 with TRBJ2-5, with 10 positions matching TRBD2. Germline V gene lookup returns CDR1 SGHAT and CDR2 FQNNGV. Trimming removed 1 base from V and 12 bases from J; junction bases left unmatched: 8. CDR3 length: 14 residues. CDR3 amino acids: CASSLVSSGSLKYF. The CDR3 DNA is TGTGCCAGCAGCTTAGTCTCTAGCGGGAGCTTGAAGTACTTC.

V usage is TRBV2 and J usage is TRBJ1-1, with D perhaps matching TRBD1 (5 bases). This CDR3 is 11 amino acids long. Germline-derived CDR1 and CDR2 are SNHLY and FYNNEI. V was clipped by 4 bases and J by 6 bases, with 6 bases between them. CDR3 sequence (DNA): TGTGCCAGCAGTGGGGGGGCTGAAGCTTTCTTT. Protein product: CASSGGAEAFF.

V usage is TRBV6-1 and J usage is TRBJ2-1; TRBD2 agrees at 12 bases. V was pared by 6 bases and J by 5 bases, with 17 bases of the junction left unmatched. This CDR3 is built from 19 residues. Germline CDR1 and CDR2: MNHNS and SASEGT. CDR3 protein: CASSSGTGSTSGSHNEQFF. The CDR3 DNA sequence: TGTGCCAGCAGCTCCGGGACAGGGTCGACTAGCGGGAGTCACAATGAGCAGTTCTTC.

Regarding this clonotype: This may be a read error: a much more frequent sequence differs by one nucleotide. This chain connects TRBV11-2 to TRBJ2-3; D may be TRBD2 (6 bases). The CDR3 sequence is 16 residues long. The V gene's germline CDR1 is SGHAT and CDR2 FQNNGV. With 1 base removed from V and 3 bases from J, the gap between germline ends came to 14 bases. CDR3 bases: TGTGCCAGCAGCTTAGTCTCGGGCGGGGATACAGATACGCAGTATTTT. Translated, it gives CASSLVSGGDTDTQYF.

This clonotype has ten or more counts. The chain carries TRBV11-3 and TRBJ2-1; TRBD1 aligns across 10 bases. This CDR3 is built from 15 residues. Trimming at V came to 3 bases and at J to 9 bases, leaving 8 bases not matched to a gene. In germline, CDR1 is SGHNT, CDR2 YENEEA. CDR3 residues: CASSLGQGSLGEQFF. CDR3 coding DNA: TGTGCCAGCAGCTTGGGACAGGGGTCCCTCGGTGAGCAGTTCTTC.

In its sample, this clonotype ranks as medium-sized (0.01 to 0.1%). This sequence joins TRBV3-1 and TRBJ1-2; no definite D call. Germline CDR1 is LGHDT and CDR2 is YNNKEL (reference sequence). The CDR3 has 14 amino acids. Trimming removed 4 bases from V and 8 bases from J, with 17 bases in between. The CDR3 reads CASSPSDGARGYTF. The CDR3, as DNA: TGTGCCAGCAGCCCTTCGGACGGAGCCCGGGGCTACACCTTC.

J is TRBJ2-5 and V is TRBV19; 10 positions match TRBD1. Germline V gene lookup returns CDR1 LNHDA and CDR2 SQIVND (reference sequence). V was clipped by 3 bases and J by 1 base; unmatched bases: 11. This CDR3 has 18 residues. CDR3 DNA: TGTGCCAGTAGTATCGAGACAGGGGGCGTCTCAGGCCAAGAGACCCAGTACTTC. The encoded protein is CASSIETGGVSGQETQYF.

The chain joins TRBV6-1 to TRBJ1-1; TRBD1 might be the D (6 bases). V lost 7 bases, J lost 1 base, and 13 bases lay in between. Germline V lookup: CDR1 MNHNS, CDR2 SASEGT. This CDR3 has 14 residues. The CDR3 bases are TGTGCCAGCATCTCGGGGGCAGCGAACACTGAAGCTTTCTTT. It specifies CASISGAANTEAFF.

This clonotype appeared a few times. The chain joins TRBV7-2 to TRBJ1-5; TRBD1 is a possible D gene (6 bases). Germline values: CDR1 SGHTA, CDR2 FQGNSA. V was clipped by 2 bases and J by 4 bases, with 12 bases between them. The CDR3 sequence is 15 residues long. Written as DNA, the CDR3 is TGTGCCAGCAGCTTAATGAGGGACATTAATCAGCCCCAGCATTTT. This gives the protein CASSLMRDINQPQHF.

This clonotype was seen only a few times. The rearrangement links TRBV6-1 to TRBJ2-7; 7 positions agree with TRBD2. Germline assignment: CDR1 MNHNS and CDR2 SASEGT. V lost 6 bases, J lost 2 bases, and 10 bases stayed unmatched. The CDR3 has 15 residues. The CDR3 reads CASRVHSGKTYEQYF. Here the CDR3 DNA reads TGTGCCAGCAGAGTCCACAGCGGGAAGACCTACGAGCAGTACTTC.

This clonotype has more than one count but fewer than ten. The V call is TRBV20-1, the J call TRBJ2-2, with D possibly being TRBD2 (5 bases). The germline gives CDR1 DFQATT, CDR2 SNEGSKA (reference sequence). V dropped 5 bases and J dropped 6 bases, with 13 bases sitting between them. The CDR3 contains 13 residues. CDR3: CSAPSSVPGELFF. The DNA of the CDR3 is TGCAGTGCTCCAAGTAGCGTCCCCGGGGAGCTGTTTTTT.

This clonotype was seen ten or more times. The CDR3 reads CASSLDLAGGRSYNEQFF. The DNA for the CDR3 is TGCGCCAGCAGCTTGGACCTAGCGGGGGGGCGTTCCTACAATGAGCAGTTCTTC. The chain is built from TRBV5-1 and TRBJ2-1, with 12 bases that match TRBD2. CDR1 is SGHRS and CDR2 is YFSETQ in the germline V gene. The CDR3 loop spans 18 amino acids. The junction had 5 bases not matched to a gene; V was cut back by 0 bases and J by 1 base. Filled out from reference TRBV5-1 and TRBJ2-1, the complete variable domain reads KAGVTQTPRYLIKTRGQQVTLSCSPISGHRSVSWYQQTPGQGLQFLFEYFSETQRNKGNFPGRFSGRQFSNSRSEMNVSTLELGDSALYLCASSLDLAGGRSYNEQFFGPGTRLTVL.

This clonotype has at least ten counts. This chain links TRBV3-1 with TRBJ2-2, with unresolved D. The CDR3 spans 17 residues. Germline CDR1 is LGHDT and CDR2 is YNNKEL (reference sequence). V lost 0 bases and J lost 1, with 12 bases in between. The chain's CDR3 is CASSQDLVRRNTGELFF. The CDR3 DNA sequence: TGTGCCAGCAGCCAAGATTTGGTTAGGAGGAACACCGGGGAGCTGTTTTTT. Looking up the rest from reference TRBV3-1 and TRBJ2-2 gives the full variable domain: DTAVSQTPKYLVTQMGNDKSIKCEQNLGHDTMYWYKQDSKKFLKIMFSYNNKELIINETVPNRFSPKSPDKAHLNLHINSLELGDSAVYFCASSQDLVRRNTGELFFGEGSRLTVL.

This clonotype was seen at least ten times. This chain joins TRBV6-5 and TRBJ2-5; no clear D gene. CDR3 size: 13 residues. CDR1 and CDR2 (germline): MNHEY, SVGAGI. Trimming took 2 bases from V and 7 from J, leaving 11 bases between them. CDR3 in DNA: TGTGCCAGCAGTTACATCACCGCCGGGACCCAGTACTTC. This translates into CASSYITAGTQYF.

This chain uses TRBV6-5 with TRBJ1-2, with D hard to call. V dropped 0 bases and J dropped 1 base, with 9 bases sitting between them. Germline CDR1 and CDR2: MNHEY and SVGAGI. There are 15 residues in the CDR3. The chain's CDR3 is CASSYSPYLNYGYTF. The CDR3 nucleotides read TGTGCCAGCAGTTACTCCCCATACCTTAACTATGGCTACACCTTC.

The count of this clonotype is one. The rearrangement joins TRBV20-1 to TRBJ2-5, with D perhaps TRBD1 or TRBD2 (6 bases each). Germline CDR1 and CDR2: DFQATT and SNEGSKA (reference sequence). The ends were cut back, 3 bases at V and 5 bases at J, with 19 bases in the middle. This CDR3 has 15 residues. CDR3 loop: CSASNGGPRMETQYF. The CDR3 region has the DNA TGCAGTGCTAGTAATGGGGGGCCGCGAATGGAGACCCAGTACTTC.

On this clonotype itself: One base away lies a much larger clone, so this may be a sequencing read error. The J gene is TRBJ2-1, the V gene TRBV27; 8 bases line up with TRBD1. CDR3 length: 14 residues. Looked up from germline, CDR1 is MNHEY and CDR2 is SMNVEV (reference sequence). CDR3 sequence reads: CASTRQGTYNEQSF. The CDR3 bases are TGTGCCAGCACGAGACAGGGGACCTACAATGAGCAGTCCTTC.

This clonotype was picked up many times. The chain has TRBV28 and TRBJ2-7; TRBD1 is a possible D gene (6 bases). Germline V lookup: CDR1 MDHEN, CDR2 SYDVKM. The CDR3 spans 14 residues. Trimming left V 5 bases short and J 3 bases short, with 14 bases between. CDR3 amino acids: CASSLFGTLYEQYF. CDR3 in DNA: TGTGCCAGCAGTCTATTCGGGACACTCTACGAGCAGTACTTC. Using reference TRBV28 and TRBJ2-7 for the parts outside the CDR3, the full variable domain is DVKVTQSSRYLVKRTGEKVFLECVQDMDHENMFWYRQDPGLGLRLIYFSYDVKMKEKGDIPEGYSVSREKKERFSLILESASTNQTSMYLCASSLFGTLYEQYFGPGTRLTVT.

This clonotype was counted ten times or more. The chain links TRBV18 to TRBJ1-4; D gene ambiguous. V was trimmed by 3 bases and J by 7 bases, leaving 9 bases between them. The length of the CDR3 is 13 residues. Germline lookup yields CDR1 KGHSH and CDR2 LQKENI. CDR3 sequence (DNA): TGTGCCAGCTCACCGGAACGAAGTGAAAAACTGTTTTTT. The encoded protein is CASSPERSEKLFF. Supplemented by reference TRBV18 and TRBJ1-4, the full variable domain reads NAGVMQNPRHLVRRRGQEARLRCSPMKGHSHVYWYRQLPEEGLKFMVYLQKENIIDESGMPKERFSAEFPKEGPSILRIQQVVRGDSAAYFCASSPERSEKLFFGSGTQLSVL.

There are a few counts of this clonotype. The chain links TRBV30 to TRBJ1-1; D perhaps matches TRBD1 (6 bases). The CDR3 loop spans 13 amino acids. Germline assignment: CDR1 GTSNPN and CDR2 SVGIG (reference sequence). The ends were cut back, 0 bases at V and 10 bases at J, with 15 bases in the middle. CDR3 sequence (DNA): TGTGCCTGGAGTGTACAGGGAAGTTTTGGAGCTTTCTTT. Protein product: CAWSVQGSFGAFF.